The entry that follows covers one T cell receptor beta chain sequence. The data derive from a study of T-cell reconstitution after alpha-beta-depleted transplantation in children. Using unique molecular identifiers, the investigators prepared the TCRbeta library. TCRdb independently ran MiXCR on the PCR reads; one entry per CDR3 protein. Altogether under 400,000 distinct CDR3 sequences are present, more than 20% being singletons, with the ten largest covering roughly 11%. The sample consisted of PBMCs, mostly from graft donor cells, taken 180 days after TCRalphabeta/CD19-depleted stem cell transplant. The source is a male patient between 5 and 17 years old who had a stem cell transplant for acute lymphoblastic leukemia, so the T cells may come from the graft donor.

The CDR3 bases are TGTGCCAGCAGCTTAGTAGGCGGGGGAAAAGAGACCCAGTACTTC. This codes for CASSLVGGGKETQYF. The V and J genes are TRBV11-2 and TRBJ2-5; 7 bases fit TRBD2. The CDR3 spans 15 residues. The germline V gene encodes CDR1 SGHAT and CDR2 FQNNGV. J was trimmed by 3 bases and V by 1 base; bases with no gene match: 5.